This T cell receptor beta chain was observed in a study of blood T cell repertoires in COVID-19. About the study: PBMCs, B-cell-depleted T cells, or T cells provided the cDNA or gDNA that made up the material.

The protocol was immunoSEQ multiplex PCR, while the TCRdb copy is restricted to in-frame clones and leaves out a portion. Seen here are 120,000 to 150,000 clones, over 75% observed once, and the top ten hold around 2.9%. The CDR3 runs to 16 residues. The trim removed 6 bases at V and 2 bases at J, leaving 9 bases unmatched. In germline, CDR1 is MNHEY, CDR2 SMNVEV (reference sequence). The rearrangement links TRBV27 to TRBJ2-1; 8 nucleotides agree with TRBD2. The origin of this receptor is a man between 45 and 60 years old with acute or convalescent COVID-19. The sequenced material came from peripheral blood. The DNA for the CDR3 is TGTGCCAGCAGCCAAACCGGGACTAGTCCCTACAATGAGCAGTTCTTC. Protein sequence: CASSQTGTSPYNEQFF.